A selection of T cell receptor beta chains follows, all from one sample in a study of T-cell reconstitution after alpha-beta-depleted transplantation in children. TCRdb redid the calling of the PCR reads with MiXCR, one entry per CDR3 protein. Among about 360,000 distinct CDR3 sequences listed, more than 10% were seen once. Specimen: PBMCs, collected from the stem cell graft. The receptors come from a human donor who donated a stem cell graft to a child with Fanconi anemia. CDR3s leave out the opening cysteine and the closing phenylalanine or tryptophan. Each record gives: J gene, V gene, CDR3 protein.

J gene: TRBJ1-4; V gene: TRBV11-2; CDR3 protein: ASSEQGAANEKLF
J gene: TRBJ2-4; V gene: TRBV7-2; CDR3 protein: ASSLVGSKNIQY
J gene: TRBJ1-2; V gene: TRBV13; CDR3 protein: ASSLMAGGIKDGYT
J gene: TRBJ2-5; V gene: TRBV6-2/TRBV6-3; CDR3 protein: ASSYYGQETQY
J gene: TRBJ2-3; V gene: TRBV5-1; CDR3 protein: ASSLGEITDTQY
J gene: TRBJ2-1; V gene: TRBV28; CDR3 protein: ASSSTLYEQF
J gene: TRBJ2-1; V gene: TRBV14; CDR3 protein: ASSQGGWDEQF
J gene: TRBJ1-4; V gene: TRBV2; CDR3 protein: ASSGRQGTNEKLF
J gene: TRBJ1-5; V gene: TRBV4-3; CDR3 protein: ASSQDYRQAYQPQH
J gene: TRBJ1-1; V gene: TRBV29-1; CDR3 protein: SALTTEAF
J gene: TRBJ2-5; V gene: TRBV29-1; CDR3 protein: SVRTSGETQY
J gene: TRBJ2-3; V gene: TRBV30; CDR3 protein: AWVGLPLGTDTQY
J gene: TRBJ1-2; V gene: TRBV11-2; CDR3 protein: ASSPWDGSSTNYGYT
J gene: TRBJ1-1; V gene: TRBV20-1; CDR3 protein: SASDPKATEAF
J gene: TRBJ1-5; V gene: TRBV7-8; CDR3 protein: ASSFLDRVNQPQH
J gene: TRBJ1-1; V gene: TRBV2; CDR3 protein: ARDRKNTEAF
J gene: TRBJ1-1; V gene: TRBV7-9; CDR3 protein: ASSLLSGGYTEAF
J gene: TRBJ1-2; V gene: TRBV4-2; CDR3 protein: ASSPATDELGYGYT
J gene: TRBJ2-5; V gene: TRBV7-2; CDR3 protein: ASSPRYQETQY
J gene: TRBJ2-1; V gene: TRBV12-3/TRBV12-4; CDR3 protein: ASSLMRREF
J gene: TRBJ1-2; V gene: TRBV6-1; CDR3 protein: ASSGGQGDGYT
J gene: TRBJ2-1; V gene: TRBV7-8; CDR3 protein: ASSLALPYNEQF
J gene: TRBJ1-1; V gene: TRBV12-3/TRBV12-4; CDR3 protein: ASSFNRDFTEAF
J gene: TRBJ1-1; V gene: TRBV12-3/TRBV12-4; CDR3 protein: ASSSTGTGGWDTEAF
J gene: TRBJ2-1; V gene: TRBV29-1; CDR3 protein: SVSGSWSYNEQF